Below, 14 T cell receptor beta chains from the same sample are listed, as sequenced in a study of cytomegalovirus exposure and HLA in healthy donors. PCR employed 60 Vbeta and 13 Jbeta primers. Sequenced by immunoSEQ multiplex PCR; TCRdb stores in-frame clones only, minus some. The data show approximately 190,000 clones, approximately 80% seen once. Sample: PBMCs. The origin of the receptors is a woman aged 25 to 39 in good health and CMV-seropositive.

J is TRBJ2-1 and V is TRBV29-1, with TRBD2 matching 9 bases. V lost 6 bases, J lost 2 bases, and 5 bases stayed unmatched. The CDR3 extends over 14 amino acids. The V gene's germline CDR1 is SQVTM and CDR2 ANQGSEA. CDR3 nucleotide sequence: TGCAGCGTAACCGGGACTAGCACCTACAATGAGCAGTTCTTC. It yields the protein CSVTGTSTYNEQFF.

This clone was detected a few times. The gene calls are TRBV6-6 and TRBJ2-7; weak D call: TRBD2 (5 bases). Germline CDR1 and CDR2: MNHNY and SVGAGI (reference sequence). V lost 0 bases, J lost 3 bases, and 6 bases lay in between. The CDR3 extends over 13 amino acids. CDR3 nucleotides: TGTGCCAGCAGTTACTCCGGGGACTACGAGCAGTACTTC. Residues: CASSYSGDYEQYF.

This chain uses TRBV5-6 with TRBJ1-2; D unresolved. The germline CDR1 and CDR2 sequences are SGHDT and YYEEEE. The CDR3 contains 13 residues. Trimming took off 0 bases at V and 7 bases at J, with 10 bases between the two ends. In DNA, the CDR3 is TGTGCCAGCAGCTTGGGGGCAGGAAGTGGCTACACCTTC. This gives the protein CASSLGAGSGYTF.

The chain links TRBV28 to TRBJ2-7; 10 bases match TRBD1. The V gene's germline CDR1 is MDHEN and CDR2 SYDVKM. This CDR3 is built from 16 residues. V was clipped by 6 bases and J by 3 bases; unmatched bases: 11. CDR3 nucleotides: TGTGCCAGCAGGGATCCTACTCGGACAGGGGGCTACGAGCAGTACTTC. It encodes CASRDPTRTGGYEQYF. Based on the CDR3 plus reference TRBV28 and TRBJ2-7, the full variable domain is DVKVTQSSRYLVKRTGEKVFLECVQDMDHENMFWYRQDPGLGLRLIYFSYDVKMKEKGDIPEGYSVSREKKERFSLILESASTNQTSMYLCASRDPTRTGGYEQYFGPGTRLTVT.

The chain is built from TRBV27 and TRBJ1-2, with D possibly TRBD1 on 6 matching bases. From germline, CDR1 is MNHEY and CDR2 SMNVEV (reference sequence). CDR3 size: 13 residues. V was trimmed by 2 bases and J by 8 bases, leaving 12 bases between them. The CDR3 bases are TGTGCCAGCAGTTTAGTACAGGGTAGCGGCTACACCTTC. This translates into CASSLVQGSGYTF.

The J gene is TRBJ2-3, the V gene TRBV7-3; 8 positions match TRBD2. This CDR3 has 17 amino acids. Per the germline V gene, CDR1 is SGHTA and CDR2 is FQGTGA. V was clipped by 5 bases and J by 4 bases; unmatched bases: 14. The CDR3 spells CASSPISQPGGADTQYF. The CDR3 nucleotides read TGTGCCAGCAGCCCCATAAGTCAACCCGGGGGGGCAGATACGCAGTATTTT. The full variable domain, in which reference TRBV7-3 and TRBJ2-3 provide the parts outside the CDR3, is GAGVSQTPSNKVTEKGKYVELRCDPISGHTALYWYRQSLGQGPEFLIYFQGTGAADDSGLPNDRFFAVRPEGSVSTLKIQRTERGDSAVYLCASSPISQPGGADTQYFGPGTRLTVL.

The CDR3 DNA reads as TGTGCCAGCAGAGGGGATACAGTGGGGATGCAGCCCCAGCATTTT. Translation gives CASRGDTVGMQPQHF. The rearrangement uses TRBV2 and TRBJ1-5; tentative D call: TRBD1 (5 bases). V was pared by 6 bases and J by 7 bases, with 19 bases between. CDR1 is SNHLY, CDR2 FYNNEI, per germline. The CDR3 spans 15 residues.

This sequence joins TRBV28 and TRBJ2-7, with TRBD1 matching 7 bases. The CDR3 loop spans 14 amino acids. V gave up 5 bases and J gave up 4 bases; unmatched junction bases: 8. In germline, CDR1 is MDHEN, CDR2 SYDVKM. The CDR3 spells CASSPTTGRYEQYF. DNA for the CDR3: TGTGCCAGCAGTCCGACGACAGGGAGATACGAGCAGTACTTC.

The chain uses TRBV2 and TRBJ1-2; D is unclear. The CDR3 runs to 13 residues. Trimming stripped 4 bases from V and 3 bases from J, with 9 bases between. CDR1 SNHLY and CDR2 FYNNEI come from the germline V gene. CDR3 DNA: TGTGCCAGCAGTGCTTCCGGAGACTATGGCTACACCTTC. Translating it yields CASSASGDYGYTF.

CDR3: CASSSRGGGPQETQYF. CDR3 in DNA: TGTGCCAGCAGCTCGCGGGGCGGGGGGCCCCAAGAGACCCAGTACTTC. The rearrangement joins TRBV5-4 to TRBJ2-5, with 8 bases matching TRBD2. Trimming removed 3 bases from V and 1 base from J; junction bases left unmatched: 8. The CDR3 is made up of 16 amino acids. Germline values: CDR1 SGHNT, CDR2 YYREEE (reference sequence).

J is TRBJ2-3 and V is TRBV15; TRBD2 matches 13 bases. Germline V gene lookup returns CDR1 LNHNV and CDR2 YYDKDF (reference sequence). Trimming took 1 base from V and 3 from J; bases not matched to a gene: 13. This CDR3 region has 20 residues. The CDR3, as DNA: TGTGCCACCAGCAGAGCGCGGGGGGCACTAGCGGGGGGGAAAACAGATACGCAGTATTTT. It is translated as CATSRARGALAGGKTDTQYF.

The gene calls are TRBV7-9 and TRBJ2-5; D possibly corresponds to TRBD2 (5 bases). The germline V and J ends were trimmed by 2 bases and 2 bases, with 6 bases remaining between them. The CDR3 consists of 13 residues. Germline CDR1 reads SEHNR; CDR2 reads FQNEAQ (reference sequence). CDR3 in amino acids: CASSLWEQETQYF. The CDR3 DNA sequence: TGTGCCAGCAGCTTATGGGAGCAAGAGACCCAGTACTTC.

A word on this clone: At one end the junction does not follow the germline gene, possibly because of a read error. The chain uses TRBV7-9 and TRBJ1-1; D gene ambiguous. This CDR3 contains 10 residues. The germline gives CDR1 SEHNR, CDR2 FQNEAQ (reference sequence). This CDR3 is CSSSAVGAFF. CDR3 DNA sequence: TGTTCCAGCAGTGCAGTCGGGGCTTTCTTT.

The chain is built from TRBV6-5 and TRBJ2-7; 7 bases agree with TRBD1. V lost 6 bases, J lost 2 bases, and 7 bases stayed unmatched. Looked up from germline, CDR1 is MNHEY and CDR2 is SVGAGI. This CDR3 is 14 amino acids long. The CDR3 sequence: CASRRQGATYEQYF. The DNA of the CDR3 is TGTGCCAGCAGGCGACAGGGCGCGACCTACGAGCAGTACTTC.